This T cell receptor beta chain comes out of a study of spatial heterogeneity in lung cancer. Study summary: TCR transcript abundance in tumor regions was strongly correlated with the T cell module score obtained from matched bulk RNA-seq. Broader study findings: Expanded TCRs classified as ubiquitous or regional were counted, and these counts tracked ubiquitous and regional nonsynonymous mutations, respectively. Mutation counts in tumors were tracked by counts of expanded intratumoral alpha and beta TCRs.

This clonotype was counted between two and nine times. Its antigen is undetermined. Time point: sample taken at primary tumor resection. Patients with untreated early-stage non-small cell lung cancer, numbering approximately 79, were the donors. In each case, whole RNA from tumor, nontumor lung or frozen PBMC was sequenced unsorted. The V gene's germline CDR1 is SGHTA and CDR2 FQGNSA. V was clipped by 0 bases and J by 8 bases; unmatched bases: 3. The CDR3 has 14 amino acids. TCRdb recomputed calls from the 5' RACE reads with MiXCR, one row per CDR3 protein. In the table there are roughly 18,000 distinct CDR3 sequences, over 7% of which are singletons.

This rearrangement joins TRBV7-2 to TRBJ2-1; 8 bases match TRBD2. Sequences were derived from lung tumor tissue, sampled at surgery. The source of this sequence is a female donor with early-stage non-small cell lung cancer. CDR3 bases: TGTGCCAGCAGCTTAGCTAGCGGGGACGATGAGCAGTTCTTC. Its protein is CASSLASGDDEQFF.